Sequencing of this TCR beta chain was carried out in a study of blood T cell repertoires in COVID-19. Overall study: The study drew acute and convalescent COVID-19 samples from the United States, Italy and Spain. PBMCs, B-cell-depleted T cells, or T cells provided the cDNA or gDNA that made up the material.

Authors' methods: Reference gene primer amplification gave nucleated cell count estimates. Some clones are missing from TCRdb's copy, which holds only in-frame ones; the method was immunoSEQ multiplex PCR. V and J calls and clone size come straight from that table; D and trimming were deduced from the DNA. The sample comprises roughly 150,000 clones, more than 70% of which are singletons, and approximately 3% rests with the top ten. V was clipped by 0 bases and J by 1 base, with 12 bases between them. Germline V gives CDR1 LGHNA, CDR2 YSLEER. This CDR3 is 16 amino acids long. Material for sequencing was peripheral blood. The receptor was derived from a man between 60 and 70 years old with acute or convalescent COVID-19. The gene calls are TRBV4-3 and TRBJ1-1; D is undetermined. CDR3 DNA sequence: TGCGCCAGCAGCCAAGATCGATGGAGCGAGAACACTGAAGCTTTCTTT. Translation: CASSQDRWSENTEAFF.